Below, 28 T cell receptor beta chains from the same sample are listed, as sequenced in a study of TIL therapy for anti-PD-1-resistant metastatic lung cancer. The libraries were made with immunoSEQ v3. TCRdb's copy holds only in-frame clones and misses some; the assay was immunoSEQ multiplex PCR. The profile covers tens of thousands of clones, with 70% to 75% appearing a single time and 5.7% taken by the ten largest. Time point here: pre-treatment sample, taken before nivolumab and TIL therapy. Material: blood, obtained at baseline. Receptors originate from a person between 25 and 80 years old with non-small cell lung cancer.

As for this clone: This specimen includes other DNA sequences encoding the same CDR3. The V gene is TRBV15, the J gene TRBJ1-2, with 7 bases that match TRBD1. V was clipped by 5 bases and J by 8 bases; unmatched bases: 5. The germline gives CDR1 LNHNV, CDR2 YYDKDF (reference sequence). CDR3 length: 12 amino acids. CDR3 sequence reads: CATSRDSGGYTF. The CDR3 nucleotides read TGTGCCACCAGCCGGGACAGCGGGGGCTACACCTTC.

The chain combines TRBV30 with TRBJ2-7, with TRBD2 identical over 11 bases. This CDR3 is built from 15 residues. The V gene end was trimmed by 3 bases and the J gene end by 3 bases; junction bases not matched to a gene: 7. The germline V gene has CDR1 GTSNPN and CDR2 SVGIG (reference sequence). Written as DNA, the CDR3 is TGTGCCTGGAGGGGGACTAGCGGAAAGCGCTACGAGCAGTACTTC. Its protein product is CAWRGTSGKRYEQYF.

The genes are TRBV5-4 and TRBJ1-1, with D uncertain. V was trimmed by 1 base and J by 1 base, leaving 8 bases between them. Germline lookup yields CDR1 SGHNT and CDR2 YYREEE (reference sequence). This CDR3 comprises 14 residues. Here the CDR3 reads CASSLTSANTEAFF. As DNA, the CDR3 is TGTGCCAGCAGCTTGACATCGGCGAACACTGAAGCTTTCTTT.

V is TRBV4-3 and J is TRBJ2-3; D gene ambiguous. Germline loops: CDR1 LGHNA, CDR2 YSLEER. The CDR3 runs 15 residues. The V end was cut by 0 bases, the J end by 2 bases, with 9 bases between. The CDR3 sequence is CASSQDRLPTDTQYF. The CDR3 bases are TGCGCCAGCAGCCAAGATAGGCTCCCCACAGATACGCAGTATTTT.

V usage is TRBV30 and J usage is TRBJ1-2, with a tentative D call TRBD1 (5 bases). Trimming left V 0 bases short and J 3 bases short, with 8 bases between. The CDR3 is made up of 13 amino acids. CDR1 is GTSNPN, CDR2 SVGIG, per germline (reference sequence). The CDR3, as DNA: TGTGCCTGGAGTGTACGCAGGGACTATGGCTACACCTTC. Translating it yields CAWSVRRDYGYTF.

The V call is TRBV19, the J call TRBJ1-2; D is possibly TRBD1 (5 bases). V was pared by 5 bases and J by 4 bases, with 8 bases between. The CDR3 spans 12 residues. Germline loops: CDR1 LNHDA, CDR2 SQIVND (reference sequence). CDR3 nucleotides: TGTGCCAGTAGTCAGGGTATCTATGGCTACACCTTC. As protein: CASSQGIYGYTF.

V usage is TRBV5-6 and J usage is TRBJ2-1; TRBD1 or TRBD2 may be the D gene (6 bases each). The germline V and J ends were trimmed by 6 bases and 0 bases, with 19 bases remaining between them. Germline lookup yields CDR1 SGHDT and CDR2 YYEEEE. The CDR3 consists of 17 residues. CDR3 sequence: CASTLPGALSSYNEQFF. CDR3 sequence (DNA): TGTGCCAGCACCCTACCGGGGGCTCTTAGCTCCTACAATGAGCAGTTCTTC.

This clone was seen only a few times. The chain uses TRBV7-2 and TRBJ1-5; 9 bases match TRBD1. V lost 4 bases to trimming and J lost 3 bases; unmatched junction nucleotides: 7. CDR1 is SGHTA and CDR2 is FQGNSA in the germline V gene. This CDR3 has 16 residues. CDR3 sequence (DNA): TGTGCCAGCAGCTCACATGGGACAGGGAACAATCAGCCCCAGCATTTT. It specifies CASSSHGTGNNQPQHF.

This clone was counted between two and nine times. Here the CDR3 DNA reads TGTGCCAGTAGCCCTGGGGACACTGAAGCTTTCTTT. Protein: CASSPGDTEAFF. V is TRBV19 and J is TRBJ1-1; D gene uncertain. V was clipped by 6 bases and J by 3 bases, with 8 bases between them. The CDR3 extends over 12 amino acids. Germline assignment: CDR1 LNHDA and CDR2 SQIVND (reference sequence).

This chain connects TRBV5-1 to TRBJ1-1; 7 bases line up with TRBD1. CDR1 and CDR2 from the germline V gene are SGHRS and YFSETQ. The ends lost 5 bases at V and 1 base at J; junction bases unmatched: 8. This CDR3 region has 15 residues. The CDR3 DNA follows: TGCGCCAGCAGACCCCCGGGACAGTCGAACACTGAAGCTTTCTTT. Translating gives CASRPPGQSNTEAFF.

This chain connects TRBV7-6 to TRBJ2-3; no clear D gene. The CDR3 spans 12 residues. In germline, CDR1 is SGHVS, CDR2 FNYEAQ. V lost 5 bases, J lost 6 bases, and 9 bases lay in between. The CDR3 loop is CASSPSGDTQYF. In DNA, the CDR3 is TGTGCCAGCAGCCCATCTGGGGATACGCAGTATTTT.

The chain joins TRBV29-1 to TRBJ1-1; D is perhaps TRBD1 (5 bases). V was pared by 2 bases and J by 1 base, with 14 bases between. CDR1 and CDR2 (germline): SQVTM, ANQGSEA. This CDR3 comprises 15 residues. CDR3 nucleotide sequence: TGCAGCGTTGAACTCTTGGCAGGGAGGAACACTGAAGCTTTCTTT. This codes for CSVELLAGRNTEAFF.

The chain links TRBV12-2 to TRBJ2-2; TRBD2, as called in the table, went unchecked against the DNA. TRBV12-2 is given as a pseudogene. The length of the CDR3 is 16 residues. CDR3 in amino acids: CASRPSWPGGIGELFF. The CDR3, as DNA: TGTGCAAGTCGCCCCTCGTGGCCGGGGGGTATCGGGGAGCTGTTTTTT.

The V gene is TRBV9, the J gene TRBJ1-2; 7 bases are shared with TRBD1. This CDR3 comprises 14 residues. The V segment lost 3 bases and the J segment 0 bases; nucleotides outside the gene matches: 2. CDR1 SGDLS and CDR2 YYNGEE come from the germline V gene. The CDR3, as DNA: TGTGCCAGCAGCGCCACAGGGGCTAACTATGGCTACACCTTC. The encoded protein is CASSATGANYGYTF.

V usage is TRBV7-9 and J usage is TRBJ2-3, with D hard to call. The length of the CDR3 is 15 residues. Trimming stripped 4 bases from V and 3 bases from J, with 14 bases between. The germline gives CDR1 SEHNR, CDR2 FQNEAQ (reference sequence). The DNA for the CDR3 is TGTGCCAGCAGCTACGACACGTTAGGTACAGATACGCAGTATTTT. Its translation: CASSYDTLGTDTQYF.

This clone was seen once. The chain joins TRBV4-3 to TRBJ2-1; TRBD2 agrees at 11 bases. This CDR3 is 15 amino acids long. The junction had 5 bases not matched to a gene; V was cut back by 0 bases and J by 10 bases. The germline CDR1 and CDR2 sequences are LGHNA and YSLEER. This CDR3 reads CASSQELAGGFEQFF. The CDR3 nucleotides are TGCGCCAGCAGCCAAGAGCTAGCGGGGGGTTTCGAGCAGTTCTTC.

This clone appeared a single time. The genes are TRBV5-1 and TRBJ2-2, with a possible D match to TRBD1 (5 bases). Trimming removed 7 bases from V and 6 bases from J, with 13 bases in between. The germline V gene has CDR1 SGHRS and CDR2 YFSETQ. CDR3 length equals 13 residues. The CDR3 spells CASAGQSAGELFF. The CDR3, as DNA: TGCGCCAGCGCCGGACAATCCGCCGGGGAGCTGTTTTTT.

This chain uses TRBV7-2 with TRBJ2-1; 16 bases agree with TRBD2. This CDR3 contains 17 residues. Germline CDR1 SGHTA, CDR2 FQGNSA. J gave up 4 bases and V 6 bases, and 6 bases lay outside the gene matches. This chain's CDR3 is CASRAGTSGRGYNEQFF. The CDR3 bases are TGTGCCAGCAGGGCAGGGACTAGCGGGAGGGGTTACAATGAGCAGTTCTTC.

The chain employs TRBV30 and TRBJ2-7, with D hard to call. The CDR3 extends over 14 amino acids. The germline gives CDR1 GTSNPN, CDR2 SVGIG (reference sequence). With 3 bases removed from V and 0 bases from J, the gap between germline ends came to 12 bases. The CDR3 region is CAWRTKSSSYEQYF. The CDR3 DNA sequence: TGTGCCTGGAGGACCAAAAGCAGCTCCTACGAGCAGTACTTC.

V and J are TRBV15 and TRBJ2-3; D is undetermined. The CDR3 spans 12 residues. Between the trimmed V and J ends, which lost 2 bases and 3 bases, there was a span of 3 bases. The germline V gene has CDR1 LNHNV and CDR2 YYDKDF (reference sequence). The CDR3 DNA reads TGTGCCACCAGCAGAATGACAGATACGCAGTATTTT. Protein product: CATSRMTDTQYF.

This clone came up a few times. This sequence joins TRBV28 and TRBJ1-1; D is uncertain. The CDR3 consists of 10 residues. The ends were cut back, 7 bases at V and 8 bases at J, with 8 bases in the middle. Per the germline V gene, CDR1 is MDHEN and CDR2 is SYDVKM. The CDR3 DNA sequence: TGTGCCAGCAAGGGAGGGGAAGCTTTCTTT. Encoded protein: CASKGGEAFF.

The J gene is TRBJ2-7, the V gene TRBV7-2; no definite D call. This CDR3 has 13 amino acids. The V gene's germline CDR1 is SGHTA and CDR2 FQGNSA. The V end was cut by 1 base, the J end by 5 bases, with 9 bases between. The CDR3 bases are TGTGCCAGCAGCTTAGTCGGTTCGGACGAGCAGTACTTC. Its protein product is CASSLVGSDEQYF.

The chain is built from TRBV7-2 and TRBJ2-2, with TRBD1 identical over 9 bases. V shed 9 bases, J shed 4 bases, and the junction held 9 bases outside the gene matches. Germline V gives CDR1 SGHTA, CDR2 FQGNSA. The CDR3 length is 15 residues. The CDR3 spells CASQPGQGFTGELFF. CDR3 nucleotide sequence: TGTGCCAGTCAACCGGGACAGGGTTTCACCGGGGAGCTGTTTTTT.

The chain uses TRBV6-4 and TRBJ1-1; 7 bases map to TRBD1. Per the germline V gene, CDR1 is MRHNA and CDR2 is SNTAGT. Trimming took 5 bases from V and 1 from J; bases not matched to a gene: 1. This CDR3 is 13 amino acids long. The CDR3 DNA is TGTGCCAGCAGTTACAGGGGGAACACTGAAGCTTTCTTT. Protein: CASSYRGNTEAFF.

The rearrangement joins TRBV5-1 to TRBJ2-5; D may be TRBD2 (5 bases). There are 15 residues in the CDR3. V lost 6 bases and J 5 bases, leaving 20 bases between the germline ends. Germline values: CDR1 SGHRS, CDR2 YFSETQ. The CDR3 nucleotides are TGCGCCAGCAAACCCGACCCCAGCGGCGGGGAGACCCAGTACTTC. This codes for CASKPDPSGGETQYF.

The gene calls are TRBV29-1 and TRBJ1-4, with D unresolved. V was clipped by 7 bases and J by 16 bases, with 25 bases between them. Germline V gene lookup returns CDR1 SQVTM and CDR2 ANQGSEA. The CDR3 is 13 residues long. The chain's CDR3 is CSADTGRGKGRFF. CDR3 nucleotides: TGCAGCGCCGATACGGGCAGAGGCAAGGGTCGGTTTTTT.

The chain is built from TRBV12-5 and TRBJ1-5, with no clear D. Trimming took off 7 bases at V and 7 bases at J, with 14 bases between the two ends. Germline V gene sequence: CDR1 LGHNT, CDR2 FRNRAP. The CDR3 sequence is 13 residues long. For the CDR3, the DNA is TGTGCTAGTGCCCCTTCAATTAGGCAGCCCCAGCATTTT. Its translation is CASAPSIRQPQHF.

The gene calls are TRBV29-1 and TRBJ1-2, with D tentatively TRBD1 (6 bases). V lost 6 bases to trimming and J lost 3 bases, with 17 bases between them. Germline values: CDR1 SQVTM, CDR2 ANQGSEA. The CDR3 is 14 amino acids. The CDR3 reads CSVPDKGVDYGYTF. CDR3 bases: TGCAGCGTCCCCGACAAGGGGGTGGACTATGGCTACACCTTC.